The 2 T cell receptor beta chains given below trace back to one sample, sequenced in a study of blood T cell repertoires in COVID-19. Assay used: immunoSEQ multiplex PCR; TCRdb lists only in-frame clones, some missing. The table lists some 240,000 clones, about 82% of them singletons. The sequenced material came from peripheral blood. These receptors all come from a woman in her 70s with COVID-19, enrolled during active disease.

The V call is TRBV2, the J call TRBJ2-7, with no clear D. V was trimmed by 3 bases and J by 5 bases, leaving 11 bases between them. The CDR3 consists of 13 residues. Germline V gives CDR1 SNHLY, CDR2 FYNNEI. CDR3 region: CASSEVPLDEQYF. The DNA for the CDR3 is TGTGCCAGCAGTGAGGTACCACTCGACGAGCAGTACTTC.

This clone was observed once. The CDR3 sequence is CASSQGLAGSHEQYF. The CDR3 DNA reads as TGTGCCAGCAGCCAGGGACTAGCGGGATCCCACGAGCAGTACTTC. The chain has TRBV7-2 and TRBJ2-7; 13 bases are shared with TRBD2. The V segment lost 5 bases and the J segment 5 bases; nucleotides outside the gene matches: 6. This CDR3 is 15 amino acids long. CDR1 SGHTA and CDR2 FQGNSA come from the germline V gene.